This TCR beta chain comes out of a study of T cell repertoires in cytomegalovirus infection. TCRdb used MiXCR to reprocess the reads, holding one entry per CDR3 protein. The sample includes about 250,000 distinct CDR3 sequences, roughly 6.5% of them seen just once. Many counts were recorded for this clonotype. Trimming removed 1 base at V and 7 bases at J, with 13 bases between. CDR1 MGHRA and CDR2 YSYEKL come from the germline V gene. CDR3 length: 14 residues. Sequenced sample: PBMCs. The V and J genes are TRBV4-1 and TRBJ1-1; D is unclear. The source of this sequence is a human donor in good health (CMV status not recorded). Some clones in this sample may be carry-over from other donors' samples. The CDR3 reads CASSQVSGTREAFF. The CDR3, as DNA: TGCGCCAGCAGCCAAGTTTCAGGAACACGTGAAGCTTTCTTT.